The T cell receptor (beta chain) under discussion was sequenced for a study of response to subunit inactivated influenza vaccine. After removal of 3 bases from V and 4 bases from J, the junction contained 5 bases not matched to a gene. This CDR3 comprises 14 residues. Germline V gene data show CDR1 as MDHEN and CDR2 as SYDVKM. TCRdb analysed the RT-PCR reads with MiXCR anew, one entry per CDR3 protein. The sample has hundreds of thousands of distinct CDR3 sequences, around 25% seen once. Study conclusions and caveats: The authors suggested that few new T cells are recruited per seasonal influenza vaccination.

A note on this clonotype: Its antigen remains unknown.

The J gene is TRBJ1-2, the V gene TRBV28; 7 bases align to TRBD1. The specimen comprised CD4+ T cells sorted from PBMCs, sampled roughly 5 days after vaccination. The TCR sequence derives from a man aged 45-60 years who received an inactivated influenza vaccine. The CDR3 loop is CASSFAGTVYGYTF. The CDR3 DNA reads TGTGCCAGCAGTTTTGCCGGGACAGTCTATGGCTACACCTTC.